This T cell receptor beta chain comes out of a study of cytotoxic CD8 clonotypes in ibrutinib-treated CLL. Study-wide background: On average, each sample had some 260,000 productive templates and about 89,000 productive rearrangements.

Profiled with immunoSEQ multiplex PCR; TCRdb holds only in-frame clones, not every one. Of 150,000 to 200,000 clones listed, about 88% are singletons. With regard to this clone: Its cognate antigen is unknown.

Points from the study as a whole: Few clonotypes were public, and these shrank or held steady under treatment. Clonality went higher at ibrutinib response and then dropped back toward baseline at progression. Clonality correlated strongly with circulating CD8+ T cells and exceeded age-matched healthy donors at baseline.

Looked up from germline, CDR1 is KGHSH and CDR2 is LQKENI. The J segment lost 0 bases and the V segment lost 3 bases, leaving 5 bases of the junction unmatched. The CDR3 has 16 residues. This specimen consisted of PBMCs, obtained at disease progression, from a patient treated with ibrutinib. The sequence derives from a human donor with chronic lymphocytic leukemia. The rearrangement uses TRBV18 and TRBJ2-7, with 10 nucleotides matching TRBD1. CDR3 amino acids: CASSPVRTGGSYEQYF. CDR3 bases: TGTGCCAGCTCACCCGTTCGGACAGGGGGCTCCTACGAGCAGTACTTC.